Sequencing of this T cell receptor beta chain was carried out in a study of cytomegalovirus exposure and HLA in healthy donors. Using immunoSEQ multiplex PCR, the repertoire was profiled, and TCRdb retains in-frame clones only, with some absent. The table shows 130,000 or so clones, with about 83% occurring only once. V lost 10 bases to trimming and J lost 4 bases; unmatched junction nucleotides: 16. The CDR3 has 15 amino acids. Germline V gives CDR1 LNHDA, CDR2 SQIVND (reference sequence). The sequence derives from a woman between 25 and 40 years old in good health and CMV-seronegative. Sample: PBMCs. The chain couples TRBV19 to TRBJ2-7; 7 positions match TRBD2. CDR3 DNA sequence: TGTGCCACTACACACCCTGGCGGGGGTCTGTACGAGCAGTACTTC. The encoded protein is CATTHPGGGLYEQYF.